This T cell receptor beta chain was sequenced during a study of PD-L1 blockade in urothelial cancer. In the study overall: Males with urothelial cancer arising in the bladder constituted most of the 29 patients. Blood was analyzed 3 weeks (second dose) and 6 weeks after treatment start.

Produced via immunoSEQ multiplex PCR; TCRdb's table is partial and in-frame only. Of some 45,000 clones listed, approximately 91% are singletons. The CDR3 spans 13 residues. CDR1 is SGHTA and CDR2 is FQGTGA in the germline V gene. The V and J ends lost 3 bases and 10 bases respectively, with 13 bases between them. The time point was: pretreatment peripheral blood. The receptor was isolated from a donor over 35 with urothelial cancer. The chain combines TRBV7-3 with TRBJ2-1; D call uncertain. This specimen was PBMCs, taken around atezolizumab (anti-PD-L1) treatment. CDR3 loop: CASSFPPKEEQFF. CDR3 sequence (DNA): TGTGCCAGCAGCTTCCCCCCGAAGGAGGAGCAGTTCTTC.